This TCR beta chain was found in a study of shared clonotypes between healthy human individuals. Study-wide results and caveats: In general, naive subsets displayed greater estimated richness than memory subsets did. Depth was large, yet rarefaction showed that sorted-subset sequencing was incomplete.

The healthy adult donors were HIV-negative and reported no recent acute infections or vaccinations. The deep-level immunoSEQ assay was used. The assay was immunoSEQ multiplex PCR, and TCRdb's table has in-frame clones only and misses some. The sample lists some 1 million clones, 65% to 80% occurring once. Only one count was recorded for this clone. Its antigen is undetermined. CDR3 length: 16 residues. Trimming took 0 bases from V and 4 from J; bases not matched to a gene: 8. Looked up from germline, CDR1 is SGDLS and CDR2 is YYNGEE. The sample consisted of memory CD4+ T cells sorted from blood. Noted subset: CD45RA-negative fraction. The V gene is TRBV9, the J gene TRBJ2-3, with TRBD2 matching 7 bases. The clonotype originates from a man between 18 and 29 years old in good health. The CDR3 region is CASSVGGSGSPDTQYF. The CDR3 DNA is TGTGCCAGCAGCGTAGGTGGTAGCGGGTCCCCAGATACGCAGTATTTT.